This T cell receptor beta chain comes out of a study of regulatory T cells in long-lasting Graves disease. Study summary: For under 3 months, newly diagnosed Graves' patients had been taking antithyroid drugs.

Time point in this sample: newly diagnosed GD, antithyroid drugs for less than 3 months. Extracted RNA from PBMCs served as the source of the TCR library. The peripheral blood volume drawn was 8 to 9.5 milliliters, and it was collected into EDTA tubes. This CDR3 region has 14 residues. V was clipped by 3 bases and J by 4 bases, with 11 bases between them. In germline, CDR1 is MNHNS, CDR2 SASEGT. Construction of TCR beta libraries relied on iRepertoire HTBI primers and on Arm-PCR targeting CDR3 regions. TCRdb called the multiplex PCR reads again in MiXCR, with one record for every CDR3 protein. Altogether about 620,000 distinct CDR3 sequences are present, roughly 16% being singletons, with the ten largest covering about 17%. This clonotype was recorded at least ten times. These sequences were also reported in another study, on T cells in Graves' hyperthyroidism and ophthalmopathy. From that second work: An absence of ophthalmopathy progression within 18 months meant stable Graves' hyperthyroidism. Progression to ophthalmopathy was predicted a median of about six months early.

This chain joins TRBV6-1 and TRBJ2-3, with unresolved D. Sequencing used peripheral blood mononuclear cells (PBMCs), obtained at new diagnosis, from a patient treated with antithyroid drugs. The TCR was taken from a woman in her 30s with Graves disease. Written as DNA, the CDR3 is TGTGCCAGCAGTGATTGGGGTCGGTCAGATACGCAGTATTTT. It codes for CASSDWGRSDTQYF.